This TCR beta chain was sequenced during a study of blood T cell repertoires in COVID-19. V lost 6 bases to trimming and J lost 7 bases, with 13 bases between them. There are 14 residues in the CDR3. The germline CDR1 and CDR2 sequences are SNHLY and FYNNEI. Authors' processing steps: Estimation of nucleated cell counts relied on the amplification of reference gene primers. Some clones are missing from TCRdb's copy, which holds only in-frame ones; the method was immunoSEQ multiplex PCR. D and trimming were read from the DNA, whereas the V and J calls and clone size are those reported in that table. This repertoire shows some 300,000 clones, 89% found once; its top ten account for roughly 8.9%. Researchers sorted participants into cohorts using their self-reported clinical history.

Specimen: PBMCs or T cells enriched from blood (not recorded which). V gene TRBV2 combines with J gene TRBJ1-6; D is ambiguous. The TCR was taken from a woman in her 40s who had recovered from COVID-19. The CDR3 spells CASRRTGENSPLHF. CDR3 DNA: TGTGCCAGCAGAAGGACGGGAGAGAATTCACCCCTCCACTTT.